This T cell receptor (beta chain) was identified in a study of cytomegalovirus exposure and HLA in healthy donors. Notes on this clone: The target antigen is unknown.

Trimming stripped 1 base from V and 7 bases from J, with 11 bases between. This CDR3 has 14 amino acids. Germline values: CDR1 SEHNR, CDR2 FQNEAQ (reference sequence). General observations from the study: Overall, around 150 TCR beta chains were annotated as cytomegalovirus-associated.

Repertoires were generated with immunoSEQ multiplex PCR, while TCRdb's copy carries only in-frame clones and drops some. The profile shows about 98,000 clones, roughly 87% of them singletons. Material for sequencing was PBMCs. This rearrangement joins TRBV7-9 to TRBJ1-5; unclear D gene. This clonotype was obtained from a woman aged 30 to 39 in good health and CMV-seronegative. CDR3 coding DNA: TGTGCCAGCAGCTTAGGGTCGTCGGGGCAGCCCCAGCATTTT. Translating gives CASSLGSSGQPQHF. The full variable domain, with the rest looked up from reference TRBV7-9 and TRBJ1-5, is DTGVSQNPRHKITKRGQNVTFRCDPISEHNRLYWYRQTLGQGPEFLTYFQNEAQLEKSRLLSDRFSAERPKGSFSTLEIQRTEQGDSAMYLCASSLGSSGQPQHFGDGTRLSIL.